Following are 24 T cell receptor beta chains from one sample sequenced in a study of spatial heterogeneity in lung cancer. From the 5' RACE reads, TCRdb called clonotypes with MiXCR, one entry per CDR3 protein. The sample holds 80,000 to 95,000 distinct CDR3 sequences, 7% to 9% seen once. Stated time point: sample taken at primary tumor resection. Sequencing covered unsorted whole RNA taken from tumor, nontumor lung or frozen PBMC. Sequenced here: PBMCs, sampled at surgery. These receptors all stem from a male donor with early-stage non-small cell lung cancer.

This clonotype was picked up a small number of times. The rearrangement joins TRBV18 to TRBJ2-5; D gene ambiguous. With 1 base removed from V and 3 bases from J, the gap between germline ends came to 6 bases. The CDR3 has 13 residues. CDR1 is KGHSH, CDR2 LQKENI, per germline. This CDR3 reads CASSPRAEETQYF. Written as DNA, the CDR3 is TGTGCCAGCTCACCACGGGCAGAAGAGACCCAGTACTTC.

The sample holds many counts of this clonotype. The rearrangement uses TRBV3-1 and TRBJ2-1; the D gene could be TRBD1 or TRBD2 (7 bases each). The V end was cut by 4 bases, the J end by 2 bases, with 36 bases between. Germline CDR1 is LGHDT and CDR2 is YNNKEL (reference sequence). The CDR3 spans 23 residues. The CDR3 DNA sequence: TGTGCCAGCAGCCTTTCCGCCGCCAGCAGCCAAGATCAAGGGAGGGGGCCCTACAATGAGCAGTTCTTC. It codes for CASSLSAASSQDQGRGPYNEQFF.

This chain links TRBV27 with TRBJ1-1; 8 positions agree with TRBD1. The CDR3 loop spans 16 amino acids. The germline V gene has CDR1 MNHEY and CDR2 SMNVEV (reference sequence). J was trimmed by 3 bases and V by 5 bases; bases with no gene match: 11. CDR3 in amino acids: CASSLSNRGWDTEAFF. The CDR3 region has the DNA TGTGCCAGCAGTCTTTCTAACAGGGGGTGGGACACTGAAGCTTTCTTT.

CDR3 protein: CSAKGTGDQPQHF. The CDR3 DNA follows: TGCAGTGCTAAAGGGACAGGGGACCAGCCCCAGCATTTT. The genes are TRBV20-1 and TRBJ1-5; TRBD1 agrees at 10 bases. Germline V CDR1 and CDR2: DFQATT, SNEGSKA (reference sequence). After removal of 4 bases from V and 7 bases from J, the junction contained 4 bases not matched to a gene. The CDR3 covers 13 residues.

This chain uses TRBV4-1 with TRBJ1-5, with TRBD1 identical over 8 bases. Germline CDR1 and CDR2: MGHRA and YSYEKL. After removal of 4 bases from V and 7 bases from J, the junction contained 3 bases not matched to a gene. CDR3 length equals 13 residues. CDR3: CASSRTGTQPQHF. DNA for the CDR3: TGCGCCAGCAGCCGGACAGGGACACAGCCCCAGCATTTT.

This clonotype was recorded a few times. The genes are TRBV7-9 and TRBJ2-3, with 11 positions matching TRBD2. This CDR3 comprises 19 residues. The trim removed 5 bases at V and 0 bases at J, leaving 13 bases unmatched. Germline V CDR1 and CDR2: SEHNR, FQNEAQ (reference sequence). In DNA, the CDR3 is TGTGCCAGCAGCCCCGCGGGGACTAGCGGAACTCCTAGCACAGATACGCAGTATTTT. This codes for CASSPAGTSGTPSTDTQYF.

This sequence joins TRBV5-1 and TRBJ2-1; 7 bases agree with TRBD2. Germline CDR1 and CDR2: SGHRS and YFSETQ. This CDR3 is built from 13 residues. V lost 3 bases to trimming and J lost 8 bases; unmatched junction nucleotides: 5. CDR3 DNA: TGCGCCAGCAGCTCTGCAGGGAGGGATGAGCAGTTCTTC. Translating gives CASSSAGRDEQFF.

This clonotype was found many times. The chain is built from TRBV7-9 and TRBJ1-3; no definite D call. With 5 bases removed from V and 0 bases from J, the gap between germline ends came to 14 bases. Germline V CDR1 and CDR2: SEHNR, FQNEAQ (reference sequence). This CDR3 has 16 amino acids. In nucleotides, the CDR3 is TGTGCCAGCAGCGAGTACAGAGTCACCTCTGGAAACACCATATATTTT. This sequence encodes CASSEYRVTSGNTIYF.

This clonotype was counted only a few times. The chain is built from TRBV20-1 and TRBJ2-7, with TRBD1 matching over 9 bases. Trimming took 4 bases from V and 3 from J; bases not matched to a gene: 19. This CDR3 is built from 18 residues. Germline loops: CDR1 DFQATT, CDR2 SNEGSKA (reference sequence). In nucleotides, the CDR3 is TGCAGTGCTACCATGGGTCCCGGGACAGGGTTATTGAGCTACGAGCAGTACTTC. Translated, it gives CSATMGPGTGLLSYEQYF.

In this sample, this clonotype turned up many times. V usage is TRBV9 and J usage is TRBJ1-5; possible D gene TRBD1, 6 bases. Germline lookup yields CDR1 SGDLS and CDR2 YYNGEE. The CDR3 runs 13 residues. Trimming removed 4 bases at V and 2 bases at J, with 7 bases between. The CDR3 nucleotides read TGTGCCAGCAGCCGACAGGGCAATCAGCCCCAGCATTTT. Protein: CASSRQGNQPQHF.

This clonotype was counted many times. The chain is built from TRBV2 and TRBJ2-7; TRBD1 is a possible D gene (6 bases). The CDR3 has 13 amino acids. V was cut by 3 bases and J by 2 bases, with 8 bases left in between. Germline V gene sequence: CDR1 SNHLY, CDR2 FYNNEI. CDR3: CASSENRAYEQYF. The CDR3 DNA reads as TGTGCCAGCAGTGAGAACAGGGCCTACGAGCAGTACTTC.

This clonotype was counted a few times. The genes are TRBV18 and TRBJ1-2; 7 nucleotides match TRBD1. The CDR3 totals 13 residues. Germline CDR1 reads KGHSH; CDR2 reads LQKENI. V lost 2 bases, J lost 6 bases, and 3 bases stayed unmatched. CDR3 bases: TGTGCCAGCTCACCAAACAGGGGCCATGGCTACACCTTC. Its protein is CASSPNRGHGYTF.

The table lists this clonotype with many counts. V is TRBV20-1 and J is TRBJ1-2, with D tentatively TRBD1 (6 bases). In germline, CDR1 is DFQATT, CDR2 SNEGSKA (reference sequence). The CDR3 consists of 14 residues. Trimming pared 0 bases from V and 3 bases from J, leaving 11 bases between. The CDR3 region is CSARDRYRDYGYTF. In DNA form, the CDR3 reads TGCAGTGCTAGAGATAGGTACAGGGACTATGGCTACACCTTC.

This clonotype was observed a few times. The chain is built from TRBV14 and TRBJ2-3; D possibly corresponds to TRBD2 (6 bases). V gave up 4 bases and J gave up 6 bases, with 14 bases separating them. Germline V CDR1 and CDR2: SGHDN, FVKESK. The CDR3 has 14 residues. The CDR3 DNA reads TGTGCCAGCAGCCGTACAGGAGGGAGGGATACGCAGTATTTT. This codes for CASSRTGGRDTQYF.

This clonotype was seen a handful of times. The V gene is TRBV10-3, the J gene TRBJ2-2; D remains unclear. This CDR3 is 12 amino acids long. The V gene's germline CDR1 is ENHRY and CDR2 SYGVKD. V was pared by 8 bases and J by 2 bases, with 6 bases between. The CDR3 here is CAIGLNTGELFF. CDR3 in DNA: TGTGCCATCGGCCTAAACACCGGGGAGCTGTTTTTT.

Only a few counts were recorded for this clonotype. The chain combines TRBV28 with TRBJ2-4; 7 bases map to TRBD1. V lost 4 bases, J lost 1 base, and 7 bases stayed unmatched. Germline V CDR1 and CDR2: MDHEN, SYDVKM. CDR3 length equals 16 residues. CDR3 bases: TGTGCCAGCAGTTCCTACGAGGACAGGGCCAAAAACATTCAGTACTTC. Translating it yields CASSSYEDRAKNIQYF.

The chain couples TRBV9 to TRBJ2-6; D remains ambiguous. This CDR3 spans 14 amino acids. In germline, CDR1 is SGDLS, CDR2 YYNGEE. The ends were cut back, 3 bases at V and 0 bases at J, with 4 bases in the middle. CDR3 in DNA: TGTGCCAGCAGCGCCCCCTCTGGGGCCAACGTCCTGACTTTC. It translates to CASSAPSGANVLTF.

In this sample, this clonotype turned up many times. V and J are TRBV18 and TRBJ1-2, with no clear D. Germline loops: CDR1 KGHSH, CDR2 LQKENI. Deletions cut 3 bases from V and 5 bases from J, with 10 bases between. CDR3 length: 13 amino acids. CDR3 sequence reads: CASSPGSGYGYTF. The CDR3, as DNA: TGTGCCAGCTCACCGGGGTCGGGGTATGGCTACACCTTC.

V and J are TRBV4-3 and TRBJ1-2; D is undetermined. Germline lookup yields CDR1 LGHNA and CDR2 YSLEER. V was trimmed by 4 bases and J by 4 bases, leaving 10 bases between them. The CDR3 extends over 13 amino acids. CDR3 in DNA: TGCGCCAGCAGCCCGGACGCCGGCTATGGCTACACCTTC. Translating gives CASSPDAGYGYTF.

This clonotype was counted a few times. CDR3 in DNA: TGTGCCAGCAGTGAATTGACAGGGCTCAATCAGCCCCAGCATTTT. Encoded protein: CASSELTGLNQPQHF. The rearrangement joins TRBV6-1 to TRBJ1-5; the match to TRBD1 covers 7 bases. The CDR3 contains 15 residues. The ends lost 2 bases at V and 3 bases at J; junction bases unmatched: 4. The germline gives CDR1 MNHNS, CDR2 SASEGT.

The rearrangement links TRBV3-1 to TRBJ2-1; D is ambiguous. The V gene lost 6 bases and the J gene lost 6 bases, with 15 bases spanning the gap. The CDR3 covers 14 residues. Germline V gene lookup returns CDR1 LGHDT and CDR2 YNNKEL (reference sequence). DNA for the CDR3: TGTGCCAGCAGGGGGTCCCAGGTCGGCAATGAGCAGTTCTTC. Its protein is CASRGSQVGNEQFF.

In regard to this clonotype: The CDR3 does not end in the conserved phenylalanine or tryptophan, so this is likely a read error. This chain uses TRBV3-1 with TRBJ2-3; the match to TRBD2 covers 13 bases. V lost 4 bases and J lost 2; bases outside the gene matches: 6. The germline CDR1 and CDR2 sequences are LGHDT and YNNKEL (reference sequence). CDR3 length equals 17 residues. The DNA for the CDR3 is TGTGCCAGCAGCCCAGGGACTAGCGGGGCCACCACAGATACGCAGTATTGT. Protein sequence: CASSPGTSGATTDTQYC.

CDR3 in amino acids: CASSLTQSTDTQYF. CDR3 sequence (DNA): TGTGCCAGCTCACTCACACAAAGCACAGATACGCAGTATTTT. This rearrangement joins TRBV18 to TRBJ2-3; D gene uncertain. V was shortened by 4 bases and J by 0 bases, with 8 bases between the two germline ends. Germline-derived CDR1 and CDR2 are KGHSH and LQKENI. The CDR3 runs to 14 residues.

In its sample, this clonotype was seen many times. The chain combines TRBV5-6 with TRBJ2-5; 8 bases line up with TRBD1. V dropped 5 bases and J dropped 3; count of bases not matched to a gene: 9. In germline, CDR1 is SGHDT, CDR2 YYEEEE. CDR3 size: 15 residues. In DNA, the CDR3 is TGTGCCAGCAGGTTCGGACAGGGCGCGGAAGAGACCCAGTACTTC. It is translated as CASRFGQGAEETQYF.